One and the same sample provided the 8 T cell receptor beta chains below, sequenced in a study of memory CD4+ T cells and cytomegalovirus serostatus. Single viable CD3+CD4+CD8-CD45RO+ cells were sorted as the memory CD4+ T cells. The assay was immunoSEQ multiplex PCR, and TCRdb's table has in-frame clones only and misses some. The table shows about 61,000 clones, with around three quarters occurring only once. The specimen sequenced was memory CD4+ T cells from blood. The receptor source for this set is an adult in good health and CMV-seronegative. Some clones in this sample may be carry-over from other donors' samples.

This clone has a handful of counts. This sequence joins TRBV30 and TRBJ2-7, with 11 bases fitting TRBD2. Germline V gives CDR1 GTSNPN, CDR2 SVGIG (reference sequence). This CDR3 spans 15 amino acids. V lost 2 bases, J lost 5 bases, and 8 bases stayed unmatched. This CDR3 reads CAWSLAGGWSDEQYF. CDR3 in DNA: TGTGCCTGGAGTTTAGCGGGGGGGTGGTCGGACGAGCAGTACTTC.

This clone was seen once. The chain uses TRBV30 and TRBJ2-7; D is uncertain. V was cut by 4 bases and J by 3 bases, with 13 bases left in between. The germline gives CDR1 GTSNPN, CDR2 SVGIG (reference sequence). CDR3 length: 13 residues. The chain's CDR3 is CAWNRAASYEQYF. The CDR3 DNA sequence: TGTGCCTGGAATCGGGCAGCTAGCTACGAGCAGTACTTC.

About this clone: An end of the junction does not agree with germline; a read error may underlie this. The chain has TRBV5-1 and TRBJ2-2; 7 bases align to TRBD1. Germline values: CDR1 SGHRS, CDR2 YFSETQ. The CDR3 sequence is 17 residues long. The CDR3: CANSLVIRQGWGGELFF. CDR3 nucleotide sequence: TGCGCCAACAGCTTGGTGATTCGACAGGGCTGGGGCGGGGAGCTGTTTTTT.

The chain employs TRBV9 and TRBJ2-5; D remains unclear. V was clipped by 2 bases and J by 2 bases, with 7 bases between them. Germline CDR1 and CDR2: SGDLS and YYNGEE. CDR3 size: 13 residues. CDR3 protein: CASSVGLQETQYF. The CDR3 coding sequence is TGTGCCAGCAGCGTTGGCCTTCAAGAGACCCAGTACTTC. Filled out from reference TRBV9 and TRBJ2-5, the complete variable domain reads DSGVTQTPKHLITATGQRVTLRCSPRSGDLSVYWYQQSLDQGLQFLIQYYNGEERAKGNILERFSAQQFPDLHSELNLSSLELGDSALYFCASSVGLQETQYFGPGTRLLVL.

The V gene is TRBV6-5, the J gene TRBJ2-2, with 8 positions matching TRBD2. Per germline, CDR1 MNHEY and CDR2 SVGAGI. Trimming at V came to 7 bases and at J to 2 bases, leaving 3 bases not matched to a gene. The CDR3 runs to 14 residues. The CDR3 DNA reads TGTGCCAGCAAGCGGGGGATCAACACCGGGGAGCTGTTTTTT. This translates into CASKRGINTGELFF.

CDR3 region: CASSYREVTDTQYF. The CDR3 DNA reads as TGTGCCAGCAGTTACAGGGAAGTCACAGATACGCAGTATTTT. The rearrangement joins TRBV6-5 to TRBJ2-3, with no clear D. Trimming shortened V by 2 bases and J by 2 bases, and 8 bases separated the two germline ends. The CDR3 has 14 residues. CDR1 is MNHEY and CDR2 is SVGAGI in the germline V gene.

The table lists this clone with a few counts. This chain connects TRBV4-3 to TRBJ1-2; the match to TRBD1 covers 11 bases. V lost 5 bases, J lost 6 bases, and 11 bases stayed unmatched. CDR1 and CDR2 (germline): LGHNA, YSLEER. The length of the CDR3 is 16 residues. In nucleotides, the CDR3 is TGCGCCAGCAGCAATTCGGGACAGGGGGGGAAAAATGGCTACACCTTC. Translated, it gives CASSNSGQGGKNGYTF.

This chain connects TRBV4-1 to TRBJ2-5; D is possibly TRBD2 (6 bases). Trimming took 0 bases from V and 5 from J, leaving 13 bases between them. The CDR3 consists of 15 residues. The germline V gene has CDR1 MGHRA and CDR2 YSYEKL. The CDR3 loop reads CASSQEGSGVETQYF. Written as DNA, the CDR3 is TGCGCCAGCAGCCAAGAAGGGTCGGGGGTGGAGACCCAGTACTTC.